This T cell receptor (beta chain) originates from a study of T-cell memory formation after mild COVID-19. Turning to the study itself: TCR clustering was largely donor specific.

Worth noting for this clonotype: Its antigen is still unknown.

This CDR3 is 12 amino acids long. Losses at the gene ends were 3 bases for V and 13 bases for J; bases not matched to a gene: 8. Germline V gene sequence: CDR1 MNHEY, CDR2 SMNVEV (reference sequence). 5'RACE, which relied on constant-segment primers, yielded TCR alpha and TCR beta cDNA libraries carrying sample barcodes and UMIs. TCRdb reanalysed the 5' RACE reads using MiXCR and keeps one entry per CDR3 protein. The data hold roughly 600,000 distinct CDR3 sequences, with approximately 18% observed a single time. Whole-study results and caveats: Memory from before infection featured some responding clones, which suggests cross-reactive memory joined. CD8+ contracting clones occupied EMRA, while CD4+ ones occupied mainly CM and EM.

This clonotype was obtained from an adult woman who had mild COVID-19 (a few samples of this study predate the infection). Cell type and time point are not known. The sequenced material came from PBMCs or a T cell subset sorted from them (not recorded which). The chain combines TRBV27 with TRBJ1-1, with 7 bases fitting TRBD1. The CDR3 sequence: CASSFGTAAFFF. The CDR3 coding sequence is TGTGCCAGCAGTTTCGGGACAGCGGCCTTTTTCTTT.